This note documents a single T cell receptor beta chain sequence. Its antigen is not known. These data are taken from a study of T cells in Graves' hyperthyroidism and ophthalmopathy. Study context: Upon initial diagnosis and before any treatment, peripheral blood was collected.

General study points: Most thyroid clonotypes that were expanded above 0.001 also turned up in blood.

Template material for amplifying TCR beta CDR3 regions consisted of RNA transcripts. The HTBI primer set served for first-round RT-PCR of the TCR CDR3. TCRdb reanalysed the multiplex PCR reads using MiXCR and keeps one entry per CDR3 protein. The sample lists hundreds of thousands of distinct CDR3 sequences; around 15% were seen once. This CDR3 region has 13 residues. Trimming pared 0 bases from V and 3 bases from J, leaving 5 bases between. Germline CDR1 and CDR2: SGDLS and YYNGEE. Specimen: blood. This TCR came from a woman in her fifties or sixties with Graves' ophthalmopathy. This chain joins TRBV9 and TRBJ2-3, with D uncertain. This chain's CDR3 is CASSVVRTDTQYF. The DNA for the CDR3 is TGTGCCAGCAGCGTAGTGAGGACAGATACGCAGTATTTT.